The 28 T cell receptor beta chains presented below share a single source sample, sequenced in a study of T cell responses to AZD1222 COVID-19 vaccine. Using immunoSEQ multiplex PCR, the repertoire was profiled, and TCRdb retains in-frame clones only, with some absent. The sample contains fewer than 200,000 clones, about 89% of which appear only once. Sample: peripheral blood, taken 28 days after the second AZD1222 dose. All receptors come from an adult who received the AZD1222 COVID-19 vaccine.

This chain links TRBV7-2 with TRBJ2-1; weak D call: TRBD2 (6 bases). CDR1 is SGHTA and CDR2 is FQGNSA in the germline V gene. The CDR3 runs 15 residues. Trimming pared 2 bases from V and 1 base from J, leaving 9 bases between. The CDR3 reads CASSLSGTSYNEQFF. CDR3 in DNA: TGTGCCAGCAGCTTATCCGGGACTTCCTACAATGAGCAGTTCTTC. The full variable domain, completed using reference TRBV7-2 and TRBJ2-1, is GAGVSQSPSNKVTEKGKDVELRCDPISGHTALYWYRQSLGQGLEFLIYFQGNSAPDKSGLPSDRFSAERTGGSVSTLTIQRTQQEDSAVYLCASSLSGTSYNEQFFGPGTRLTVL.

The chain carries TRBV30 and TRBJ2-7; D is possibly TRBD2 (7 bases). The CDR3 runs 15 residues. The germline V and J ends were trimmed by 8 bases and 2 bases, with 22 bases remaining between them. The germline CDR1 and CDR2 sequences are GTSNPN and SVGIG (reference sequence). The CDR3 region is CALVRGGGPPYEQYF. The DNA of the CDR3 is TGTGCCCTCGTTAGGGGGGGAGGGCCCCCCTACGAGCAGTACTTC.

This chain joins TRBV9 and TRBJ1-4; D is unresolved. Germline CDR1 reads SGDLS; CDR2 reads YYNGEE. The V gene lost 3 bases and the J gene lost 6 bases, with 15 bases spanning the gap. CDR3 length: 15 amino acids. The CDR3 region has the DNA TGTGCCAGCAGCGCAGGCGGCGGTGGTGATGAAAAACTGTTTTTT. Its protein product is CASSAGGGGDEKLFF.

The V gene is TRBV27, the J gene TRBJ2-1, with TRBD2 matching 9 bases. Per the germline V gene, CDR1 is MNHEY and CDR2 is SMNVEV (reference sequence). After removal of 4 bases from V and 1 base from J, the junction contained 11 bases not matched to a gene. The CDR3 consists of 18 residues. The chain's CDR3 is CASSSRTSAISSYNEQFF. For the CDR3, the DNA is TGTGCCAGCAGTTCTAGGACTAGCGCAATTTCATCCTACAATGAGCAGTTCTTC.

The chain carries TRBV7-3 and TRBJ1-6; maybe TRBD1 (5 bases). Germline V gives CDR1 SGHTA, CDR2 FQGTGA. V was shortened by 2 bases and J by 7 bases, with 9 bases between the two germline ends. The CDR3 loop spans 14 amino acids. The CDR3 loop is CASSLEGRNSPLHF. The DNA for the CDR3 is TGTGCCAGCAGCTTAGAGGGGCGAAATTCACCCCTCCACTTT.

J is TRBJ2-5 and V is TRBV11-2; D perhaps matches TRBD2 (6 bases). Trimming shortened V by 4 bases and J by 0 bases, and 21 bases separated the two germline ends. From germline, CDR1 is SGHAT and CDR2 FQNNGV. This CDR3 has 18 amino acids. DNA of the CDR3: TGTGCCAGCAGCTCCCCTCTGTTCGGGGGAGACTACCAAGAGACCCAGTACTTC. Translated, it gives CASSSPLFGGDYQETQYF.

This chain links TRBV30 with TRBJ1-2, with no clear D. This CDR3 has 13 amino acids. The germline V and J ends were trimmed by 3 bases and 3 bases, with 11 bases remaining between them. The V gene's germline CDR1 is GTSNPN and CDR2 SVGIG (reference sequence). Here the CDR3 reads CAWSRGADYGYTF. The CDR3, as DNA: TGTGCCTGGAGCAGAGGTGCTGACTATGGCTACACCTTC.

This chain uses TRBV29-1 with TRBJ1-4; TRBD1 matches 9 bases. CDR3 length: 13 residues. CDR1 is SQVTM and CDR2 is ANQGSEA in the germline V gene. V shed 7 bases and J 7 bases; nucleotides not matched to a gene: 7. This CDR3 is CSAGTGLSEKLFF. The DNA for the CDR3 is TGCAGCGCAGGGACAGGGTTGAGTGAAAAACTGTTTTTT. The full variable domain, rest sourced from reference TRBV29-1 and TRBJ1-4, is SAVISQKPSRDICQRGTSLTIQCQVDSQVTMMFWYRQQPGQSLTLIATANQGSEATYESGFVIDKFPISRPNLTFSTLTVSNMSPEDSSIYLCSAGTGLSEKLFFGSGTQLSVL.

The V and J genes are TRBV6-5 and TRBJ1-1; 7 bases fit TRBD1. Germline CDR1 is MNHEY and CDR2 is SVGAGI. V lost 11 bases and J lost 0; bases outside the gene matches: 6. The CDR3 length is 13 residues. The CDR3 loop is CAAWDRLNTEAFF. The CDR3 DNA reads TGTGCCGCCTGGGACAGATTGAACACTGAAGCTTTCTTT.

For this clone: One junction end disagrees with the germline gene, perhaps due to a read error. The gene calls are TRBV28 and TRBJ2-3; 10 positions agree with TRBD2. Germline lookup yields CDR1 MDHEN and CDR2 SYDVKM. CDR3 length: 20 residues. The DNA for the CDR3 is TGTGCCACCAGGGAGGTGGGTGGGATGACTAGCGGGCGTCTCGGGGTACGCTCAAATTTT. It encodes CATREVGGMTSGRLGVRSNF.

The CDR3 nucleotides are TGCGCCAGCAGCCAAGATAGTACAGTTAATCAGCCCCAGCATTTT. This translates into CASSQDSTVNQPQHF. This chain connects TRBV4-1 to TRBJ1-5, with D uncertain. This CDR3 contains 15 residues. Germline V CDR1 and CDR2: MGHRA, YSYEKL. V lost 0 bases, J lost 4 bases, and 10 bases lay in between.

The CDR3, as DNA: TGTGCCAGCAGTCCGACAGGGGGCGCATCGGGCAATGAGCAGTTCTTC. Translating it yields CASSPTGGASGNEQFF. This sequence joins TRBV7-6 and TRBJ2-1; 10 bases fit TRBD1. Trimming cost V 6 bases and J 6 bases; bases outside gene matches: 11. The germline V gene has CDR1 SGHVS and CDR2 FNYEAQ. The length of the CDR3 is 16 residues.

The chain combines TRBV7-8 with TRBJ1-5, with D uncertain. The CDR3 is 12 amino acids. V was trimmed by 5 bases and J by 6 bases, leaving 8 bases between them. The germline CDR1 and CDR2 sequences are SGHVS and FQNEAQ. CDR3 sequence: CASSLHSQPQHF. The CDR3 nucleotides are TGTGCCAGCAGCCTCCATAGTCAGCCCCAGCATTTT.

This clone was recorded only once. This chain connects TRBV10-1 to TRBJ2-2; D unclear. Per the germline V gene, CDR1 is WNHNN and CDR2 is SYGVQD (reference sequence). The CDR3 contains 14 residues. Deletions cut 1 base from V and 6 bases from J, with 9 bases between. CDR3 loop: CASSEWVGAGELFF. The CDR3 DNA reads as TGCGCCAGCAGTGAGTGGGTAGGCGCCGGGGAGCTGTTTTTT.

V and J are TRBV11-2 and TRBJ2-5; 11 nucleotides line up with TRBD2. In germline, CDR1 is SGHAT, CDR2 FQNNGV. CDR3 size: 16 residues. V trimming: 5 bases; J trimming: 2 bases; junction bases outside the gene matches: 7. CDR3 residues: CASSRPSGGSQETQYF. The CDR3 nucleotides are TGTGCCAGCAGCCGTCCTAGCGGGGGGAGTCAAGAGACCCAGTACTTC.

This chain joins TRBV19 and TRBJ1-5; 7 positions agree with TRBD1. The CDR3 is made up of 16 amino acids. Looked up from germline, CDR1 is LNHDA and CDR2 is SQIVND (reference sequence). The junction had 6 bases not matched to a gene; V was cut back by 4 bases and J by 0 bases. CDR3 sequence: CASSTPRTGSNQPQHF. The CDR3 region has the DNA TGTGCCAGTAGTACTCCCCGGACAGGTAGCAATCAGCCCCAGCATTTT.

The chain has TRBV10-3 and TRBJ1-1; a weak D match, TRBD1 (5 bases). The CDR3 consists of 15 residues. CDR1 and CDR2 from the germline V gene are ENHRY and SYGVKD. V gave up 0 bases and J gave up 1 base, with 9 bases separating them. Here the CDR3 DNA reads TGTGCCATCAGTGAGTCGGAGGGGCCGAACACTGAAGCTTTCTTT. This codes for CAISESEGPNTEAFF.

The chain couples TRBV7-2 to TRBJ2-1; tentative D call: TRBD2 (7 bases). Germline V gene sequence: CDR1 SGHTA, CDR2 FQGNSA. V shed 4 bases and J shed 10 bases, with 20 bases lying between them. The CDR3 contains 15 residues. The CDR3 reads CASSSAGANSREQFF. The CDR3 bases are TGTGCCAGCAGCTCCGCGGGGGCGAACTCGCGGGAGCAGTTCTTC.

The V gene is TRBV5-5, the J gene TRBJ1-5, with D possibly being TRBD1 (5 bases). CDR1 is SGHKS, CDR2 YYEKEE, per germline (reference sequence). Trimming shortened V by 2 bases and J by 7 bases, and 13 bases separated the two germline ends. This CDR3 contains 14 residues. CDR3 nucleotide sequence: TGTGCCAGCAGCTTTGGAGGGGACGGGCAGCCCCAGCATTTT. This encodes CASSFGGDGQPQHF.

This clone was observed once. A junction boundary mismatches the germline segment, possibly from a read error. The V and J genes are TRBV6-2 or TRBV6-3 and TRBJ1-2; D gene ambiguous. Per germline, CDR1 MNHEY and CDR2 SVGEGT. The CDR3 runs 12 residues. This chain's CDR3 is CASSYSTEILIF. CDR3 bases: TGTGCCAGCAGTTACTCAACGGAGATCTTGATCTTC.

The chain couples TRBV27 to TRBJ2-1; D possibly corresponds to TRBD2 (6 bases). Germline lookup yields CDR1 MNHEY and CDR2 SMNVEV (reference sequence). Between the trimmed V and J ends, which lost 7 bases and 7 bases, there was a span of 17 bases. The CDR3 is 14 residues long. In DNA, the CDR3 is TGTGCCAGCACTGGGGACTCCAGAGGGAATGAGCAGTTCTTC. Encoded protein: CASTGDSRGNEQFF.

The rearrangement joins TRBV19 to TRBJ2-7, with TRBD2 identical over 7 bases. There are 14 residues in the CDR3. V gave up 6 bases and J gave up 0 bases; unmatched junction bases: 5. In germline, CDR1 is LNHDA, CDR2 SQIVND (reference sequence). The CDR3 loop is CASSPTSDSYEQYF. The CDR3 DNA follows: TGTGCCAGTAGCCCTACTAGCGACTCCTACGAGCAGTACTTC.

The J gene is TRBJ1-1, the V gene TRBV5-4; D is uncertain. This CDR3 contains 13 residues. CDR1 and CDR2 from the germline V gene are SGHNT and YYREEE (reference sequence). V lost 2 bases and J lost 1, with 6 bases in between. CDR3 sequence (DNA): TGTGCCAGCAGCTTTTTTCAGAACACTGAAGCTTTCTTT. Amino acids: CASSFFQNTEAFF.

The chain uses TRBV5-1 and TRBJ1-1, with D hard to call. V shed 2 bases and J shed 4 bases, with 12 bases lying between them. Germline V gives CDR1 SGHRS, CDR2 YFSETQ. The CDR3 is 14 amino acids. The CDR3 loop is CASSFPDVPTEAFF. The CDR3 DNA follows: TGCGCCAGCAGCTTCCCCGACGTGCCCACTGAAGCTTTCTTT.

V gene TRBV18 combines with J gene TRBJ1-3; no reliable D call. In germline, CDR1 is KGHSH, CDR2 LQKENI. Trimming pared 2 bases from V and 0 bases from J, leaving 5 bases between. The length of the CDR3 is 14 residues. This CDR3 reads CASSPGNSGNTIYF. For the CDR3, the DNA is TGTGCCAGCTCACCAGGGAACTCTGGAAACACCATATATTTT.

V gene TRBV2 combines with J gene TRBJ2-2; 11 bases line up with TRBD1. Germline V gene sequence: CDR1 SNHLY, CDR2 FYNNEI. Unmatched junction bases numbered 6, after V lost 7 bases and J lost 5 bases. The CDR3 contains 15 residues. Here the CDR3 reads CASIGGQGATGELFF. The CDR3 coding sequence is TGTGCCAGCATTGGCGGACAGGGGGCAACCGGGGAGCTGTTTTTT.

V and J are TRBV2 and TRBJ2-7; D possibly corresponds to TRBD1 (5 bases). Germline values: CDR1 SNHLY, CDR2 FYNNEI. The length of the CDR3 is 12 residues. Trimming removed 4 bases at V and 3 bases at J, with 7 bases between. The CDR3 spells CASSGQGYEQYF. CDR3 bases: TGTGCCAGCAGTGGTCAGGGCTACGAGCAGTACTTC.

J is TRBJ2-5 and V is TRBV7-9; no clear D. The germline CDR1 and CDR2 sequences are SEHNR and FQNEAQ (reference sequence). The CDR3 sequence is 12 residues long. V lost 4 bases and J 5 bases, leaving 8 bases between the germline ends. Here the CDR3 DNA reads TGTGCCAGCAGCTCGATTCAGGAGACCCAGTACTTC. This encodes CASSSIQETQYF.